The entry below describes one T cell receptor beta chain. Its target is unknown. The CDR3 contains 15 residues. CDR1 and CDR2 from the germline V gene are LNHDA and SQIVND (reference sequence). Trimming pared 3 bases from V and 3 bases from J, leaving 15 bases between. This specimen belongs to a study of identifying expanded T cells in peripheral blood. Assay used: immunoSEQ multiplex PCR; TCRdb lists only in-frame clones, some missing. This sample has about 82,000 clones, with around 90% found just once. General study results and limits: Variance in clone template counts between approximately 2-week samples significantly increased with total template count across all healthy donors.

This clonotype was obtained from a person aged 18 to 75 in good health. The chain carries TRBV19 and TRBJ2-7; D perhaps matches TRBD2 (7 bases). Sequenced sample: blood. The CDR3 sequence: CASSMGGSGHYEQYF. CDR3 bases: TGTGCCAGTAGTATGGGAGGGTCGGGACACTACGAGCAGTACTTC. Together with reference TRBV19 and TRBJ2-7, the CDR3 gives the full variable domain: DGGITQSPKYLFRKEGQNVTLSCEQNLNHDAMYWYRQDPGQGLRLIYYSQIVNDFQKGDIAEGYSVSREKKESFPLTVTSAQKNPTAFYLCASSMGGSGHYEQYFGPGTRLTVT.